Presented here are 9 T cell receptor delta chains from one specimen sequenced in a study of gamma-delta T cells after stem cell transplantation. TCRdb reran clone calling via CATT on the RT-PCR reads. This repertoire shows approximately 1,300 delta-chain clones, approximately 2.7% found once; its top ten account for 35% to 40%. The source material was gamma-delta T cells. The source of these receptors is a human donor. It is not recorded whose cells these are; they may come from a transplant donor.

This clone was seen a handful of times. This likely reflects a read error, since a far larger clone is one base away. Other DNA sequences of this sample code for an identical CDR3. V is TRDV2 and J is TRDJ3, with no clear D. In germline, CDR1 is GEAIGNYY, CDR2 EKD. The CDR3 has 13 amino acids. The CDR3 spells CACDTWDTRQMFF. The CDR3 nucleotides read TGTGCCTGTGACACCTGGGACACCCGGCAGATGTTTTTC.

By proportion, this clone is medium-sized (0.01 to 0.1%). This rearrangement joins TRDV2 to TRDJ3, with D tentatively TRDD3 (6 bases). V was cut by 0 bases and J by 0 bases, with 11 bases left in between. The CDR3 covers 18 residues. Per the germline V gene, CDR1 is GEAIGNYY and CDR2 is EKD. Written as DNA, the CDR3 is TGTGCCTGTGACACCTGGGGGGACCGCTCCTGGGACACCCGACAGATGTTTTTC. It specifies CACDTWGDRSWDTRQMFF.

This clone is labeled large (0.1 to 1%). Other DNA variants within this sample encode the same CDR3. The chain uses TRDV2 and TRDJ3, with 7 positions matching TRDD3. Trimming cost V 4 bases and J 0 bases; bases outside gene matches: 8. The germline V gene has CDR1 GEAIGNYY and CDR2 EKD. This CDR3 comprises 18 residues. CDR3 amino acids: CACERMGISSWDTRQMFF. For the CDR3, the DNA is TGTGCCTGTGAGCGGATGGGGATATCCTCCTGGGACACCCGACAGATGTTTTTC.

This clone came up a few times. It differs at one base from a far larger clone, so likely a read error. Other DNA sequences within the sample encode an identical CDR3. The chain's CDR3 is CACDTWDTRQMFF. CDR3 coding DNA: TGTGCCTGTGATACCTGGGACACCCGACAGATGTTTTTC. The V call is TRDV2, the J call TRDJ3; D not certain. V lost 4 bases and J 2 bases, leaving 2 bases between the germline ends. CDR1 is GEAIGNYY, CDR2 EKD, per germline. The CDR3 has 13 residues.

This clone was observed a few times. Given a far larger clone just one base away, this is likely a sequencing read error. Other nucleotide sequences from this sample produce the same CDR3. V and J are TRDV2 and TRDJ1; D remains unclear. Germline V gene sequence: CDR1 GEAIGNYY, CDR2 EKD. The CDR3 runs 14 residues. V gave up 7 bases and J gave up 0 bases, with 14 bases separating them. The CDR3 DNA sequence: TGTGCCTGCGACCCAGTACTGAACACCGATAAACTCATCTTT. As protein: CACDPVLNTDKLIF.

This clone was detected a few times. CDR3 coding DNA: TGTGCCTGTGACACCGTACTGGGGGACGTGACAGCACAACTCTTCTTT. Translation gives CACDTVLGDVTAQLFF. The chain is built from TRDV2 and TRDJ2; TRDD3 matches at 9 bases. Germline-derived CDR1 and CDR2 are GEAIGNYY and EKD. There are 16 residues in the CDR3. Trimming took 0 bases from V and 3 from J; bases not matched to a gene: 4.

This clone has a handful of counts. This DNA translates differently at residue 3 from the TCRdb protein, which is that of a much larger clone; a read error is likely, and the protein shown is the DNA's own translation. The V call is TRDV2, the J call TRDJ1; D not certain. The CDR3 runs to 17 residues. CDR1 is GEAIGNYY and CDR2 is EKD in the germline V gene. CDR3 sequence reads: CAYDILPGRAHTDKLIF. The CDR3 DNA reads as TGTGCCTATGACATCCTGCCCGGTCGGGCCCACACCGATAAACTCATCTTT.

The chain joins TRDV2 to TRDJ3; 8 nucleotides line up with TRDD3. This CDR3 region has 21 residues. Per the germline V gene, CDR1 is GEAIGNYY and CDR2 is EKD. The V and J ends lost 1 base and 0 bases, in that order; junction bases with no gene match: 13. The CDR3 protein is CACDTLLTGGSSSWDTRQMFF. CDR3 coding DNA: TGTGCCTGTGACACTCTACTTACTGGGGGGTCTAGCTCCTGGGACACCCGACAGATGTTTTTC.

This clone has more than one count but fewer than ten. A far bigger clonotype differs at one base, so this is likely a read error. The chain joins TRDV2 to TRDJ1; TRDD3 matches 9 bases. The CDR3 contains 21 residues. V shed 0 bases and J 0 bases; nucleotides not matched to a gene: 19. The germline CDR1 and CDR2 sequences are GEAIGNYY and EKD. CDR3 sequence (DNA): TGTGCCTGTGACACCGTGAGGATGAAACTGGGGGAGGATCTGTACACCGATAAACTCATCTTT. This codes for CACDTVRMKLGEDLYTDKLIF.